Listed here are 24 T cell receptor beta chains from one sample, sequenced in a study of T cell changes during pregnancy in multiple sclerosis. The repertoire was sequenced with immunoSEQ multiplex PCR; TCRdb's copy has only in-frame clones and lacks some. The data show 45,000 to 60,000 clones, roughly nine tenths seen once. Sequenced material: CD8+ T cells from peripheral blood mononuclear cells, taken before pregnancy. Receptors were obtained from a female donor with multiple sclerosis, enrolled in a pregnancy study.

This chain links TRBV29-1 with TRBJ1-2; D gene uncertain. The CDR3 loop spans 12 amino acids. Germline assignment: CDR1 SQVTM and CDR2 ANQGSEA. V was pared by 6 bases and J by 1 base, with 9 bases between. The CDR3 sequence: CSVPRGNYGYTF. Written as DNA, the CDR3 is TGCAGCGTGCCCCGGGGTAACTATGGCTACACCTTC.

V and J are TRBV5-1 and TRBJ2-3; TRBD1 matches at 8 bases. The V and J ends lost 0 bases and 4 bases, in that order; junction bases with no gene match: 1. Germline loops: CDR1 SGHRS, CDR2 YFSETQ. The CDR3 covers 14 residues. The CDR3 bases are TGCGCCAGCAGCTTGGCACAGGGGGCAGATACGCAGTATTTT. This gives the protein CASSLAQGADTQYF.

DNA of the CDR3: TGTGCCAGCAGCGTAGCTCGTCTAGCGGGGCCCTACGAGCAGTACTTC. Its translation is CASSVARLAGPYEQYF. The V and J genes are TRBV9 and TRBJ2-7, with TRBD2 matching 9 bases. V shed 0 bases, J shed 2 bases, and the junction held 6 bases outside the gene matches. The CDR3 length is 16 residues. Germline V gene lookup returns CDR1 SGDLS and CDR2 YYNGEE.

The chain combines TRBV9 with TRBJ2-1; D possibly corresponds to TRBD2 (6 bases). This CDR3 contains 15 residues. Germline V CDR1 and CDR2: SGDLS, YYNGEE. Trimming left V 5 bases short and J 0 bases short, with 12 bases between. CDR3 in DNA: TGTGCCAGCAGTAGCGGAGGGAGCTCCTACAATGAGCAGTTCTTC. As protein: CASSSGGSSYNEQFF.

The chain joins TRBV29-1 to TRBJ2-1; D might be TRBD2 (6 bases). This CDR3 comprises 15 residues. Germline CDR1 is SQVTM and CDR2 is ANQGSEA. Trimming stripped 6 bases from V and 0 bases from J, with 15 bases between. The DNA of the CDR3 is TGCAGCGTCCTAACAGCGGGTAGCTCCTACAATGAGCAGTTCTTC. Translated, it gives CSVLTAGSSYNEQFF.

The chain employs TRBV7-9 and TRBJ2-7; TRBD2 might be the D (5 bases). The CDR3 is made up of 14 amino acids. V lost 5 bases and J 1 base, leaving 12 bases between the germline ends. Germline CDR1 and CDR2: SEHNR and FQNEAQ (reference sequence). The CDR3, as DNA: TGTGCCAGCAGCCCCTATGAGGGTTCCTACGAGCAGTACTTC. The encoded protein is CASSPYEGSYEQYF. The full variable domain, in which reference TRBV7-9 and TRBJ2-7 provide the parts outside the CDR3, is DTGVSQNPRHKITKRGQNVTFRCDPISEHNRLYWYRQTLGQGPEFLTYFQNEAQLEKSRLLSDRFSAERPKGSFSTLEIQRTEQGDSAMYLCASSPYEGSYEQYFGPGTRLTVT.

This clone was recorded once. The J gene is TRBJ2-7, the V gene TRBV18; 12 bases line up with TRBD1. Per germline, CDR1 KGHSH and CDR2 LQKENI. This CDR3 is 14 amino acids long. V was clipped by 3 bases and J by 6 bases; unmatched bases: 3. The CDR3 protein is CASSPGTGGLEQYF. In nucleotides, the CDR3 is TGTGCCAGCTCACCGGGGACAGGGGGCCTCGAGCAGTACTTC.

This chain joins TRBV4-2 and TRBJ1-4, with D unclear. Per germline, CDR1 LGHNA and CDR2 YNFKEQ. Trimming removed 2 bases from V and 7 bases from J, with 17 bases in between. This CDR3 is built from 16 residues. CDR3 region: CASSQPPGGSVEKLFF. CDR3 DNA sequence: TGTGCCAGCAGCCAACCGCCAGGAGGATCAGTTGAAAAACTGTTTTTT.

The rearrangement uses TRBV6-5 and TRBJ2-3; no clear D. V dropped 7 bases and J dropped 0 bases, with 8 bases sitting between them. The germline gives CDR1 MNHEY, CDR2 SVGAGI. There are 13 residues in the CDR3. The CDR3 coding sequence is TGTGCCAGCACCTGGGCCAGCACAGATACGCAGTATTTT. Amino acid sequence: CASTWASTDTQYF.

The genes are TRBV7-9 and TRBJ1-2; TRBD1 matches 8 bases. From germline, CDR1 is SEHNR and CDR2 FQNEAQ (reference sequence). V dropped 5 bases and J dropped 8; count of bases not matched to a gene: 13. The CDR3 has 15 amino acids. Written as DNA, the CDR3 is TGTGCCAGCAGCCCAGAGGGCAGGGGGCAAGTCGGCTACACCTTC. This gives the protein CASSPEGRGQVGYTF.

This clone appeared once. This chain connects TRBV2 to TRBJ2-2, with a weak D call TRBD2 (6 bases). V shed 5 bases and J shed 2 bases, with 18 bases lying between them. The CDR3 loop spans 17 amino acids. Per germline, CDR1 SNHLY and CDR2 FYNNEI. DNA of the CDR3: TGTGCCAGCAGTCGGGACTTCGCGGCGCTTAACACCGGGGAGCTGTTTTTT. Its translation is CASSRDFAALNTGELFF.

The chain combines TRBV5-1 with TRBJ1-1; 7 bases map to TRBD1. The length of the CDR3 is 14 residues. The J segment lost 4 bases and the V segment lost 0 bases, leaving 3 bases of the junction unmatched. The germline V gene encodes CDR1 SGHRS and CDR2 YFSETQ. DNA for the CDR3: TGCGCCAGCAGCTTGGGACAGGGTACCACTGAAGCTTTCTTT. It codes for CASSLGQGTTEAFF.

J is TRBJ2-7 and V is TRBV19; 8 bases align to TRBD1. V was pared by 4 bases and J by 0 bases, with 5 bases of the junction left unmatched. This CDR3 is built from 15 residues. Germline values: CDR1 LNHDA, CDR2 SQIVND (reference sequence). CDR3 residues: CASSTTGGSSYEQYF. CDR3 DNA sequence: TGTGCCAGTAGTACTACAGGGGGAAGCTCCTACGAGCAGTACTTC.

The chain carries TRBV11-3 and TRBJ2-1; 13 bases agree with TRBD2. The germline V gene encodes CDR1 SGHNT and CDR2 YENEEA. V shed 4 bases and J 0 bases; nucleotides not matched to a gene: 9. The CDR3 spans 19 residues. CDR3 amino acids: CASSSWTSGGQSSYNEQFF. The CDR3 DNA reads TGTGCCAGCAGCTCATGGACTAGCGGGGGCCAAAGCTCCTACAATGAGCAGTTCTTC.

The rearrangement links TRBV4-2 to TRBJ1-6; possible D gene TRBD1, 6 bases. The V end lost 2 bases, the J end lost 9 bases, and 8 bases lay between the germline ends. Germline CDR1 reads LGHNA; CDR2 reads YNFKEQ. This CDR3 comprises 13 residues. CDR3 sequence: CASSQTRGSPLHF. The CDR3 DNA reads TGTGCCAGCAGCCAAACCAGGGGTTCACCCCTCCACTTT.

This chain joins TRBV7-9 and TRBJ2-1; TRBD1 agrees at 7 bases. V lost 5 bases and J lost 8; bases outside the gene matches: 6. This CDR3 is built from 13 residues. The germline V gene encodes CDR1 SEHNR and CDR2 FQNEAQ (reference sequence). CDR3 in DNA: TGTGCCAGCAGCGCCCCGACAGGGCATGAGCAGTTCTTC. Amino acids: CASSAPTGHEQFF. The complete variable domain, with remaining parts taken from reference TRBV7-9 and TRBJ2-1, reads DTGVSQNPRHKITKRGQNVTFRCDPISEHNRLYWYRQTLGQGPEFLTYFQNEAQLEKSRLLSDRFSAERPKGSFSTLEIQRTEQGDSAMYLCASSAPTGHEQFFGPGTRLTVL.

The V and J genes are TRBV7-6 and TRBJ2-5; 10 nucleotides line up with TRBD2. The CDR3 has 18 amino acids. V lost 3 bases to trimming and J lost 2 bases; unmatched junction nucleotides: 12. The germline gives CDR1 SGHVS, CDR2 FNYEAQ. The CDR3 protein is CASSFPSGGGGNQETQYF. The CDR3 bases are TGTGCCAGCAGCTTCCCTAGCGGGGGTGGGGGGAATCAAGAGACCCAGTACTTC.

The chain couples TRBV12-5 to TRBJ1-1; 9 nucleotides align to TRBD1. V lost 3 bases to trimming and J lost 1 base; unmatched junction nucleotides: 9. Looked up from germline, CDR1 is LGHNT and CDR2 is FRNRAP. The length of the CDR3 is 17 residues. In DNA form, the CDR3 reads TGTGCTAGTGGTTTCACAGGGGGCGATGCAACGAACACTGAAGCTTTCTTT. This encodes CASGFTGGDATNTEAFF. The complete variable domain, with remaining parts taken from reference TRBV12-5 and TRBJ1-1, reads DARVTQTPRHKVTEMGQEVTMRCQPILGHNTVFWYRQTMMQGLELLAYFRNRAPLDDSGMPKDRFSAEMPDATLATLKIQPSEPRDSAVYFCASGFTGGDATNTEAFFGQGTRLTVV.

The chain employs TRBV2 and TRBJ2-7; the match to TRBD1 covers 10 bases. CDR1 and CDR2 (germline): SNHLY, FYNNEI. The CDR3 covers 14 residues. V shed 7 bases and J 3 bases; nucleotides not matched to a gene: 6. The CDR3 nucleotides read TGTGCCAGCATTCACCGGGACAGGGGCTACGAGCAGTACTTC. Amino acid sequence: CASIHRDRGYEQYF. The full variable domain, with the rest looked up from reference TRBV2 and TRBJ2-7, is EPEVTQTPSHQVTQMGQEVILRCVPISNHLYFYWYRQILGQKVEFLVSFYNNEISEKSEIFDDQFSVERPDGSNFTLKIRSTKLEDSAMYFCASIHRDRGYEQYFGPGTRLTVT.

This clone was observed a handful of times. CDR3 in DNA: TGTGCCAGCAGTTTATCTGTGAACAGGGGAAACGAGCAGTACTTC. This translates into CASSLSVNRGNEQYF. The V call is TRBV27, the J call TRBJ2-7, with 7 bases that match TRBD1. CDR1 is MNHEY, CDR2 SMNVEV, per germline (reference sequence). J gave up 5 bases and V 0 bases, and 7 bases lay outside the gene matches. The CDR3 extends over 15 amino acids.

J is TRBJ1-2 and V is TRBV6-1; 7 bases are shared with TRBD1. This CDR3 region has 11 residues. From germline, CDR1 is MNHNS and CDR2 SASEGT. After removal of 10 bases from V and 3 bases from J, the junction contained 2 bases not matched to a gene. CDR3 amino acids: CAIDRDYGYTF. The CDR3 DNA follows: TGTGCCATAGACAGGGACTATGGCTACACCTTC.

The CDR3 bases are TGCAGTGCCACGGATGGCTACACCTTC. Translated, it gives CSATDGYTF. The chain has TRBV20-1 and TRBJ1-2; unclear D gene. Germline CDR1 and CDR2: DFQATT and SNEGSKA (reference sequence). The CDR3 is made up of 9 amino acids. V was shortened by 6 bases and J by 6 bases, with 5 bases between the two germline ends.

The CDR3 DNA is TGTGCCAGCAGTTTGCCGCCGGGACAGGGCTACGAGCAGTACTTC. Amino acid sequence: CASSLPPGQGYEQYF. The V call is TRBV27, the J call TRBJ2-7; 9 bases agree with TRBD1. This CDR3 comprises 15 residues. J gave up 3 bases and V 3 bases, and 6 bases lay outside the gene matches. Per germline, CDR1 MNHEY and CDR2 SMNVEV (reference sequence).

The count of this clone is one. The V gene is TRBV19, the J gene TRBJ1-6; TRBD1 agrees at 10 bases. The CDR3 has 15 residues. Trimming at V came to 7 bases and at J to 8 bases, leaving 8 bases not matched to a gene. Germline V gene data show CDR1 as LNHDA and CDR2 as SQIVND (reference sequence). The CDR3 DNA sequence: TGTGCCAGTACCCAACGGGACAGGGGTGATTCACCCCTCCACTTT. Protein: CASTQRDRGDSPLHF.